These 23 T cell receptor beta chains were all obtained from the same sample, sequenced in a study listed by TCRdb under 2016. Receptors were amplified or captured by RT-PCR. The instrument given in TCRdb is Illumina MiSeq. TCRdb itself trimmed the public reads at Q25 with fastp, ran MiXCR and retained productive beta chains. Duplicate CDR3 protein sequences are folded into a single record with the most common DNA and genes. The table for this sample lists more than 600,000 distinct CDR3 sequences; around 14% of them were counted only once. Together, the top ten hold roughly 3.6% of the sample. Sequenced material: memory CD4+ T cells from blood. These receptor sequences come from a female donor in good health, serving as a healthy control.

This clonotype was observed at least ten times. The chain has TRBV4-3 and TRBJ2-3; D unclear. CDR1 is LGHNA and CDR2 is YSLEER in the germline V gene. V gave up 0 bases and J gave up 0 bases, with 13 bases separating them. The CDR3 runs to 17 residues. The CDR3 protein is CASSQERRAASTDTQYF. The CDR3 nucleotides read TGCGCCAGCAGCCAAGAAAGGCGCGCGGCCAGCACAGATACGCAGTATTTT.

This clonotype was detected ten times or more. The V and J genes are TRBV27 and TRBJ1-5; D not resolved. With 3 bases removed from V and 3 bases from J, the gap between germline ends came to 12 bases. Germline loops: CDR1 MNHEY, CDR2 SMNVEV (reference sequence). The CDR3 has 15 amino acids. In DNA form, the CDR3 reads TGTGCCAGCAGTTTGTCAGCGGACCTCAATCAGCCCCAGCATTTT. It is translated as CASSLSADLNQPQHF.

The V call is TRBV6-2 or TRBV6-3, the J call TRBJ1-1; D remains unclear. The germline V and J ends were trimmed by 6 bases and 5 bases, with 19 bases remaining between them. In germline, CDR1 is MNHEY, CDR2 SVGEGT. The CDR3 length is 15 residues. The CDR3 nucleotides are TGTGCCAGCAGATCCCGGACTAAGGCGGTTACTGAAGCTTTCTTT. It encodes CASRSRTKAVTEAFF.

The genes are TRBV11-3 and TRBJ1-1, with 7 bases matching TRBD1. The CDR3 runs to 13 residues. V was clipped by 1 base and J by 11 bases; unmatched bases: 7. Germline V gene data show CDR1 as SGHNT and CDR2 as YENEEA. The DNA of the CDR3 is TGTGCCAGCAGCTTAGGCCGGGACAGAGTTGCTTTCTTT. Encoded protein: CASSLGRDRVAFF.

This clonotype was picked up many times. The V gene is TRBV20-1, the J gene TRBJ2-3, with 11 bases aligning to TRBD2. The V gene end was trimmed by 3 bases and the J gene end by 4 bases; junction bases not matched to a gene: 18. The V gene's germline CDR1 is DFQATT and CDR2 SNEGSKA (reference sequence). CDR3 length: 19 residues. The CDR3 bases are TGCAGTGCTAGGCTCACTAGCGGGAGCGCTGTTGGGAGCCCAGATACGCAGTATTTT. It is translated as CSARLTSGSAVGSPDTQYF.

This clonotype was counted between two and nine times. The rearrangement uses TRBV20-1 and TRBJ2-1, with D possibly matching TRBD2 (6 bases). V was cut by 6 bases and J by 1 base, with 16 bases left in between. The CDR3 runs 15 residues. From germline, CDR1 is DFQATT and CDR2 SNEGSKA (reference sequence). CDR3 loop: CSAPSPRGSYNEQFF. The CDR3 DNA reads TGCAGTGCACCTAGCCCCCGGGGGTCCTACAATGAGCAGTTCTTC.

The table lists this clonotype with many counts. The chain is built from TRBV20-1 and TRBJ1-2, with TRBD1 identical over 10 bases. This CDR3 is 14 amino acids long. Germline V gene sequence: CDR1 DFQATT, CDR2 SNEGSKA (reference sequence). The V gene end was trimmed by 6 bases and the J gene end by 4 bases; junction bases not matched to a gene: 8. CDR3 DNA: TGCAGTGCAAGACAGGGGGCGCGTGGCTATGGCTACACCTTC. It specifies CSARQGARGYGYTF.

The sample holds a few counts of this clonotype. The V and J genes are TRBV14 and TRBJ2-2, with 10 positions matching TRBD1. Trimming removed 4 bases from V and 4 bases from J; junction bases left unmatched: 6. Germline values: CDR1 SGHDN, CDR2 FVKESK. The CDR3 runs 16 residues. The DNA for the CDR3 is TGTGCCAGCAGCCCTAGACAGGGGGCTAGCACCGGGGAGCTGTTTTTT. It encodes CASSPRQGASTGELFF. The full variable domain, completed using reference TRBV14 and TRBJ2-2, is EAGVTQFPSHSVIEKGQTVTLRCDPISGHDNLYWYRRVMGKEIKFLLHFVKESKQDESGMPNNRFLAERTGGTYSTLKVQPAELEDSGVYFCASSPRQGASTGELFFGEGSRLTVL.

The V gene is TRBV19, the J gene TRBJ2-7; D not resolved. CDR1 is LNHDA, CDR2 SQIVND, per germline (reference sequence). The ends were cut back, 5 bases at V and 3 bases at J, with 23 bases in the middle. The CDR3 totals 17 residues. CDR3 sequence: CASSLIKTKDGNYEQYF. The CDR3 DNA reads as TGTGCCAGTAGTCTGATAAAGACAAAGGACGGAAACTACGAGCAGTACTTC.

The chain carries TRBV6-1 and TRBJ1-5; D perhaps matches TRBD1 (5 bases). V lost 7 bases, J lost 11 bases, and 24 bases lay in between. CDR3 length: 15 amino acids. Germline values: CDR1 MNHNS, CDR2 SASEGT. CDR3 amino acids: CASTGTGPVPSAQHF. In DNA, the CDR3 is TGTGCCAGCACTGGTACGGGGCCCGTCCCGTCGGCCCAGCATTTT.

The rearrangement joins TRBV11-2 to TRBJ2-1; 15 positions match TRBD2. Germline V CDR1 and CDR2: SGHAT, FQNNGV. This CDR3 is 15 amino acids long. Unmatched junction bases numbered 6, after V lost 0 bases and J lost 15 bases. CDR3 sequence (DNA): TGTGCCAGCAGCTTAGAGTTCCGGACTAGCGGGAGGGTGTTCTTC. This codes for CASSLEFRTSGRVFF.

This clonotype was observed a handful of times. The chain employs TRBV27 and TRBJ1-2, with D uncertain. Trimming cost V 4 bases and J 1 base, with 10 bases left between them. CDR3 length: 14 amino acids. Looked up from germline, CDR1 is MNHEY and CDR2 is SMNVEV (reference sequence). As DNA, the CDR3 is TGTGCCAGCAGTTCTTCCAGCCTTAACTATGGCTACACCTTC. It specifies CASSSSSLNYGYTF.

A few counts support this clonotype. This chain joins TRBV5-1 and TRBJ2-7; perhaps TRBD2 as D (5 bases). The germline gives CDR1 SGHRS, CDR2 YFSETQ. This CDR3 region has 14 residues. V gave up 6 bases and J gave up 2 bases, with 15 bases separating them. In nucleotides, the CDR3 is TGCGCCAGCACCATTAGCGAGCCGGCCTACGAGCAGTACTTC. Its translation: CASTISEPAYEQYF.

The gene calls are TRBV24-1 and TRBJ2-1; 7 nucleotides agree with TRBD2. The CDR3 runs 16 residues. CDR1 is KGHDR, CDR2 SFDVKD, per germline. J gave up 0 bases and V 3 bases, and 4 bases lay outside the gene matches. This CDR3 is CATSDALADSYNEQFF. As DNA, the CDR3 is TGTGCCACCAGTGATGCGCTAGCGGACTCCTACAATGAGCAGTTCTTC.

This clonotype came up many times. V gene TRBV7-2 combines with J gene TRBJ2-1, with a weak D call TRBD2 (5 bases). The CDR3 extends over 13 amino acids. The ends were cut back, 5 bases at V and 4 bases at J, with 9 bases in the middle. Germline CDR1 reads SGHTA; CDR2 reads FQGNSA. The CDR3 here is CASSPTRYNEQFF. As DNA, the CDR3 is TGTGCCAGCAGCCCCACTAGGTACAATGAGCAGTTCTTC.

This clonotype was seen only a few times. The rearrangement joins TRBV7-2 to TRBJ2-3, with 8 positions matching TRBD1. The germline V gene encodes CDR1 SGHTA and CDR2 FQGNSA. This CDR3 is 13 amino acids long. With 2 bases clipped from V and 11 bases from J, the junction kept 6 bases outside the gene matches. CDR3 in amino acids: CASSLTPGQEQYF. The CDR3 DNA sequence: TGTGCCAGCAGCTTAACCCCGGGACAGGAGCAGTATTTT.

This clonotype has a count of ten or more. The V gene is TRBV6-5, the J gene TRBJ1-2, with D maybe TRBD1 (5 bases). Germline assignment: CDR1 MNHEY and CDR2 SVGAGI. There are 14 residues in the CDR3. With 5 bases removed from V and 3 bases from J, the gap between germline ends came to 13 bases. The CDR3 coding sequence is TGTGCCAGCAGTCCTAACAGGCAGGACTATGGCTACACCTTC. Protein: CASSPNRQDYGYTF.

Concerning this clonotype: Since no conserved phenylalanine or tryptophan closes the CDR3, a read error is the likely cause. No DNA is shown, since the ends of the CDR3 on it are uncertain; the CDR3 is the one TCRdb lists. J is TRBJ1-2 and V is TRBV27; TRBD1 is the table's D call and was not checked against the DNA. The CDR3 spans 12 residues, counting both ends. Germline assignment: CDR1 MNHEY and CDR2 SMNVEV (reference sequence). This CDR3 reads CASSPLSGWETL.

This clonotype was seen at least ten times. V is TRBV10-3 and J is TRBJ1-1; TRBD1 agrees at 7 bases. The CDR3 loop spans 13 amino acids. Germline V gene data show CDR1 as ENHRY and CDR2 as SYGVKD. The V and J ends lost 7 bases and 5 bases, in that order; junction bases with no gene match: 7. The CDR3 DNA is TGTGCCATCAAAGGACCAGGGGGTACTGAAGCTTTCTTT. Translating gives CAIKGPGGTEAFF.

The table lists this clonotype with many counts. The chain combines TRBV5-1 with TRBJ2-7; D not resolved. CDR3 length: 11 residues. Germline-derived CDR1 and CDR2 are SGHRS and YFSETQ. Between the trimmed V and J ends, which lost 5 bases and 4 bases, there was a span of 7 bases. The CDR3 DNA reads TGCGCCAGCAGGCAAGAGTACGAGCAGTACTTC. This codes for CASRQEYEQYF.

In its sample, this clonotype was seen a few times. This chain connects TRBV5-1 to TRBJ2-2; TRBD1 matches at 7 bases. Germline assignment: CDR1 SGHRS and CDR2 YFSETQ. This CDR3 region has 16 residues. Germline trimming cut 4 bases from V and 0 bases from J; bases unmatched to any gene: 6. CDR3 loop: CASSRGQFANTGELFF. CDR3 nucleotides: TGCGCCAGCAGCCGGGGACAGTTCGCGAACACCGGGGAGCTGTTTTTT.

This chain connects TRBV5-1 to TRBJ2-1; D possibly uses TRBD1 or TRBD2 (5 bases each). The CDR3 length is 13 residues. The V end was cut by 4 bases, the J end by 6 bases, with 11 bases between. Germline V gives CDR1 SGHRS, CDR2 YFSETQ. The CDR3 here is CASSQGPGNEQFF. The CDR3 DNA is TGCGCCAGCAGCCAGGGACCCGGCAATGAGCAGTTCTTC. Full variable domain (outside the CDR3, taken from reference TRBV5-1 and TRBJ2-1): KAGVTQTPRYLIKTRGQQVTLSCSPISGHRSVSWYQQTPGQGLQFLFEYFSETQRNKGNFPGRFSGRQFSNSRSEMNVSTLELGDSALYLCASSQGPGNEQFFGPGTRLTVL.

This clonotype was observed a few times. The chain combines TRBV6-2 or TRBV6-3 with TRBJ2-2; possible D gene TRBD1, 5 bases. CDR3 length: 16 amino acids. V was shortened by 7 bases and J by 0 bases, with 15 bases between the two germline ends. In germline, CDR1 is MNHEY, CDR2 SVGEGT. The CDR3 nucleotides read TGTGCCAGCATTGACAGTATCTACGCGAACACCGGGGAGCTGTTTTTT. This translates into CASIDSIYANTGELFF.